The sequence of this T cell receptor beta chain was determined in a study of CD8 T cells in Susac syndrome. High-throughput TCR beta sequencing covered peripheral CD8+ and CD4+ T cells. Healthy donors served as age- and sex-matched controls. TEMRA cells were enriched by FACS, and CD4+ and CD8+ T cells were negatively isolated. V shed 5 bases and J 5 bases; nucleotides not matched to a gene: 9. This CDR3 spans 14 amino acids. Germline assignment: CDR1 SEHNR and CDR2 FQNEAQ (reference sequence). RNA totalling about 0.5 to 1 ug underwent reverse transcription with random hexamers. Multiplex PCR with immunoSEQ amplified the TCR beta CDR3 across 54 Vbeta and 13 Jbeta. TCRdb re-called the immunoSEQ multiplex PCR reads with MiXCR, one entry per CDR3 protein. The sample holds roughly 50,000 distinct CDR3 sequences; approximately 93% are singletons and the top ten take 0.5% to 0.6%.

The V call is TRBV7-9, the J call TRBJ2-7, with TRBD2 matching 7 bases. The receptor comes from a human donor in good health. Sequenced material: CD8+ T cells from PBMCs. The CDR3 loop reads CASSPRAGVNEQYF. The CDR3 DNA is TGTGCCAGCAGCCCTAGGGCGGGAGTGAACGAGCAGTACTTC.